Described below is a single TCR beta chain sequence and its context. This sample is drawn from a study of T cell responses to AZD1222 COVID-19 vaccine. The CDR3 length is 14 residues. After removal of 1 base from V and 9 bases from J, the junction contained 6 bases not matched to a gene. Germline V gene lookup returns CDR1 MDHEN and CDR2 SYDVKM. Profiled with immunoSEQ multiplex PCR; TCRdb holds only in-frame clones, not every one. In the table there are about 220,000 clones, 90% to 95% of which are singletons. The origin of this receptor is an adult in good health. The chain couples TRBV28 to TRBJ1-1, with 9 bases identical to TRBD1. The source material was peripheral blood, sampled on day 0 of MenACWY control vaccination. In DNA, the CDR3 is TGTGCCAGCAGTTTATCTCCGGGACAGGGTAAAGCTTTCTTT. As protein: CASSLSPGQGKAFF.